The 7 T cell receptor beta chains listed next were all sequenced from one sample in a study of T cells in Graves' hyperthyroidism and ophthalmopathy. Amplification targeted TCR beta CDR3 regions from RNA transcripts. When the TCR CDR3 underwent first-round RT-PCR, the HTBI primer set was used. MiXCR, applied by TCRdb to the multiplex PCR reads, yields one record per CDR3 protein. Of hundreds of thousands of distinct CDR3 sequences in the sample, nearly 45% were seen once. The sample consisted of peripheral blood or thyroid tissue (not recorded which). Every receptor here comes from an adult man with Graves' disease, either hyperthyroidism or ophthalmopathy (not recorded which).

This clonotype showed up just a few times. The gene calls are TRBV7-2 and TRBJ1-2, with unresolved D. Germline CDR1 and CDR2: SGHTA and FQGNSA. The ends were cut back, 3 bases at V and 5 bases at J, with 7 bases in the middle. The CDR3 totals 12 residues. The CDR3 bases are TGTGCCAGCAGCTTTACAGAATATGGCTACACCTTC. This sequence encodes CASSFTEYGYTF.

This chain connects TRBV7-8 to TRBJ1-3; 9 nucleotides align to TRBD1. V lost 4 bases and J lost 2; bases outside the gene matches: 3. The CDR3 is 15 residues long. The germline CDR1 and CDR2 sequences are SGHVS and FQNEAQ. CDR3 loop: CASSYGTGPGNTIYF. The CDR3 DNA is TGTGCCAGCAGCTATGGGACAGGGCCTGGAAACACCATATATTTT.

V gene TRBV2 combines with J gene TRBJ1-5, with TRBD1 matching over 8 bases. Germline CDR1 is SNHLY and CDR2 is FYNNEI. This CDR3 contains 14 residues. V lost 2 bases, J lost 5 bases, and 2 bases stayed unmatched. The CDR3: CASSEPTGDQPQHF. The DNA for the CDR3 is TGTGCCAGCAGTGAACCGACAGGGGATCAGCCCCAGCATTTT. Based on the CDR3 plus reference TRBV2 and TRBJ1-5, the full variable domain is EPEVTQTPSHQVTQMGQEVILRCVPISNHLYFYWYRQILGQKVEFLVSFYNNEISEKSEIFDDQFSVERPDGSNFTLKIRSTKLEDSAMYFCASSEPTGDQPQHFGDGTRLSIL.

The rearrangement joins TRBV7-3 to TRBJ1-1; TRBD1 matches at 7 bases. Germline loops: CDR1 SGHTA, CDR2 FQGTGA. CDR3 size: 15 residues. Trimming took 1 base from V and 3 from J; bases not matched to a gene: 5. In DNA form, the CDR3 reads TGTGCCAGCAGCTTAATGCCAGGGGGAGACACTGAAGCTTTCTTT. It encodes CASSLMPGGDTEAFF. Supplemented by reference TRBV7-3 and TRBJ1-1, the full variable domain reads GAGVSQTPSNKVTEKGKYVELRCDPISGHTALYWYRQSLGQGPEFLIYFQGTGAADDSGLPNDRFFAVRPEGSVSTLKIQRTERGDSAVYLCASSLMPGGDTEAFFGQGTRLTVV.

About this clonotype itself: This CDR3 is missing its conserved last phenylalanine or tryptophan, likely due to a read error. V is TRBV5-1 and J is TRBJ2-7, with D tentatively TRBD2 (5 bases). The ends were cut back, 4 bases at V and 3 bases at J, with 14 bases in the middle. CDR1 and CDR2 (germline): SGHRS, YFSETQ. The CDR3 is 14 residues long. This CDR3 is CASSGESYGYEQYL. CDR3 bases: TGCGCCAGCAGCGGGGAGTCCTATGGCTACGAGCAGTACCTC.

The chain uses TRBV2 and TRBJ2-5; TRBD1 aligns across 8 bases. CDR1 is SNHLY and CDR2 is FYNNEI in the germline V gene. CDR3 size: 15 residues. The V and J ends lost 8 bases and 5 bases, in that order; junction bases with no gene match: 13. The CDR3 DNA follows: TGTGCCAGCCAGGGACAGGTCGGGGGCCAGGAGACCCAGTACTTC. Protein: CASQGQVGGQETQYF.

The CDR3 is CASSQGQAFFGNTIYF. The CDR3 bases are TGTGCCAGCTCTCAGGGACAGGCCTTCTTTGGAAACACCATATATTTT. The chain couples TRBV2 to TRBJ1-3, with 8 bases matching TRBD1. Unmatched junction bases numbered 12, after V lost 8 bases and J lost 3 bases. Per germline, CDR1 SNHLY and CDR2 FYNNEI. The CDR3 has 16 residues.